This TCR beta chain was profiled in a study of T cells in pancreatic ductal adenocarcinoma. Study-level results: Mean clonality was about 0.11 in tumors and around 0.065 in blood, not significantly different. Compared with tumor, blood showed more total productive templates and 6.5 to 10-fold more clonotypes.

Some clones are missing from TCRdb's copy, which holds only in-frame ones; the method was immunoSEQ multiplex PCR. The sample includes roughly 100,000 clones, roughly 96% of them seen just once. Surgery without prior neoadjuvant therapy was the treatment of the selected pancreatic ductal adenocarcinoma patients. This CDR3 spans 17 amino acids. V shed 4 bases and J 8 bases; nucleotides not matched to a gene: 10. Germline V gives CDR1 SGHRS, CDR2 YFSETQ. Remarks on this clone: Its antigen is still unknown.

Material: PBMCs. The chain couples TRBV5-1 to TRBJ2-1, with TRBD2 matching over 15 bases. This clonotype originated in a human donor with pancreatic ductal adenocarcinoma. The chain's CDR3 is CASSRGGLAGGGDEQFF. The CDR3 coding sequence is TGCGCCAGCAGCCGAGGAGGACTAGCGGGAGGGGGGGATGAGCAGTTCTTC.